This T cell receptor beta chain was documented in a study of cytomegalovirus exposure and HLA in healthy donors. Researchers ran the PCR with 60 Vbeta and 13 Jbeta primers. Libraries were prepared by immunoSEQ multiplex PCR; TCRdb keeps only in-frame clonotypes and omits some of them. The sample carries 150,000 or so clones, 60% to 85% recorded once. As regards this clone: What it recognizes is unknown.

Whole-study results and caveats: Available immune exposure information covered CMV serostatus only.

The CDR3 consists of 16 residues. Germline V gene data show CDR1 as SGHRS and CDR2 as YFSETQ. V lost 4 bases and J 1 base, leaving 17 bases between the germline ends. The chain carries TRBV5-1 and TRBJ1-1; D uncertain. This TCR derives from a man over 45 in good health and CMV-seropositive. The sample was PBMCs. The DNA for the CDR3 is TGCGCCAGCAGCACCTCCATCGGTGCAGGGAACACTGAAGCTTTCTTT. It translates to CASSTSIGAGNTEAFF.